A single sample gave rise to the 19 T cell receptor beta chains below, sequenced in a study of shared clonotypes between healthy human individuals. The data were produced by immunoSEQ multiplex PCR, yet TCRdb's version contains in-frame clones alone and is incomplete. Among about 2.4 million clones listed, approximately 93% were seen once. The specimen sequenced was naive CD4+ T cells from PBMCs. Specified subset: CD45RA+ positively selected. The receptors come from a man between 18 and 35 years old in good health. Some clones in this sample may be carry-over from other donors' samples.

In this sample, this clone turned up once. Other DNA sequences from this sample encode an identical CDR3 as well. The chain has TRBV7-2 and TRBJ2-1; D unclear. The ends were cut back, 5 bases at V and 2 bases at J, with 10 bases in the middle. The length of the CDR3 is 14 residues. From germline, CDR1 is SGHTA and CDR2 FQGNSA. The CDR3 nucleotides are TGTGCCAGCAGCCCTGGTAGGGCCTACAATGAGCAGTTCTTC. It specifies CASSPGRAYNEQFF.

Here the CDR3 reads CASSLEGAPGANVLTF. The CDR3 DNA sequence: TGCGCCAGCAGCTTGGAGGGGGCCCCTGGGGCCAACGTCCTGACTTTC. V gene TRBV5-1 combines with J gene TRBJ2-6; 7 bases fit TRBD1. Germline CDR1 reads SGHRS; CDR2 reads YFSETQ. The J segment lost 2 bases and the V segment lost 0 bases, leaving 2 bases of the junction unmatched. The CDR3 has 16 amino acids. Based on the CDR3 plus reference TRBV5-1 and TRBJ2-6, the full variable domain is KAGVTQTPRYLIKTRGQQVTLSCSPISGHRSVSWYQQTPGQGLQFLFEYFSETQRNKGNFPGRFSGRQFSNSRSEMNVSTLELGDSALYLCASSLEGAPGANVLTFGAGSRLTVL.

The chain uses TRBV5-4 and TRBJ2-1; TRBD1 or TRBD2 may be the D gene (6 bases each). This CDR3 spans 14 amino acids. Germline V gene lookup returns CDR1 SGHNT and CDR2 YYREEE (reference sequence). Deletions cut 4 bases from V and 7 bases from J, with 15 bases between. CDR3: CASSLRTGANEQFF. Written as DNA, the CDR3 is TGTGCCAGCAGCCTGCGGACGGGGGCGAATGAGCAGTTCTTC.

V usage is TRBV4-2 and J usage is TRBJ2-1; 10 positions match TRBD2. Germline trimming cut 0 bases from V and 5 bases from J; bases unmatched to any gene: 7. The CDR3 contains 17 residues. Germline-derived CDR1 and CDR2 are LGHNA and YNFKEQ. The DNA for the CDR3 is TGTGCCAGCAGCCAAGATCGGACTAGCGGACTTAACAATGAGCAGTTCTTC. Translated: CASSQDRTSGLNNEQFF.

Comments on this clone: Other DNA sequences from this sample encode an identical CDR3 as well. This chain joins TRBV30 and TRBJ1-5; D might be TRBD1 (6 bases). The ends were cut back, 1 base at V and 7 bases at J, with 11 bases in the middle. CDR1 is GTSNPN and CDR2 is SVGIG in the germline V gene (reference sequence). CDR3 size: 13 residues. Written as DNA, the CDR3 is TGTGCCTGGAGTGGAGGGGGAGGGCAGCCCCAGCATTTT. This translates into CAWSGGGGQPQHF.

V gene TRBV28 combines with J gene TRBJ1-1; D may be TRBD1 (6 bases). The V end lost 4 bases, the J end lost 4 bases, and 13 bases lay between the germline ends. The germline V gene encodes CDR1 MDHEN and CDR2 SYDVKM. CDR3 length: 14 residues. This CDR3 reads CASSSGGRGTEAFF. The CDR3 DNA reads TGTGCCAGCAGTTCCGGGGGCAGGGGCACTGAAGCTTTCTTT.

This clone was picked up one time. This sequence joins TRBV6-1 and TRBJ2-7; 14 nucleotides align to TRBD2. Trimming cost V 10 bases and J 9 bases; bases outside gene matches: 14. In germline, CDR1 is MNHNS, CDR2 SASEGT. The length of the CDR3 is 15 residues. CDR3 nucleotides: TGTGCCACTCACCCCGGGGGACTAGCGGGAGAGGCGCAGTACTTC. It yields the protein CATHPGGLAGEAQYF.

The rearrangement joins TRBV18 to TRBJ1-3, with no clear D. Trimming cost V 5 bases and J 0 bases, with 5 bases left between them. The CDR3 contains 13 residues. Germline CDR1 KGHSH, CDR2 LQKENI. The CDR3 coding sequence is TGTGCCAGCTCAGTCGACTCTGGAAACACCATATATTTT. As protein: CASSVDSGNTIYF.

This clone was seen only a few times. The chain employs TRBV11-2 and TRBJ2-1; no firm D call. The CDR3 length is 15 residues. Germline CDR1 reads SGHAT; CDR2 reads FQNNGV. V shed 4 bases and J shed 0 bases, with 10 bases lying between them. CDR3 residues: CASSWADSSYNEQFF. CDR3 DNA sequence: TGTGCCAGCAGCTGGGCGGATAGCTCCTACAATGAGCAGTTCTTC.

This chain connects TRBV7-8 to TRBJ1-3; 7 nucleotides line up with TRBD1. The trim removed 3 bases at V and 6 bases at J, leaving 2 bases unmatched. The CDR3 length is 13 residues. Germline V gene lookup returns CDR1 SGHVS and CDR2 FQNEAQ. The CDR3 loop is CASSFTGANTIYF. CDR3 coding DNA: TGTGCCAGCAGCTTCACAGGGGCAAACACCATATATTTT.

The table lists this clone with a count of one. Other DNA variants within this sample encode the same CDR3. V and J are TRBV18 and TRBJ1-4; D is undetermined. The CDR3 is made up of 13 amino acids. CDR1 and CDR2 from the germline V gene are KGHSH and LQKENI. Trimming took 3 bases from V and 6 from J, leaving 8 bases between them. The CDR3 reads CASSPDIDEKLFF. For the CDR3, the DNA is TGTGCCAGCTCACCTGACATCGATGAAAAACTGTTTTTT.

Comments on this clone: Other nucleotide sequences in the sample specify the same CDR3. The V call is TRBV9, the J call TRBJ1-1; D ambiguous. The CDR3 consists of 14 residues. Trimming cost V 0 bases and J 1 base, with 7 bases left between them. Germline lookup yields CDR1 SGDLS and CDR2 YYNGEE. CDR3 in DNA: TGTGCCAGCAGCGTAGGTACACAGAACACTGAAGCTTTCTTT. This encodes CASSVGTQNTEAFF. The full variable domain, completed using reference TRBV9 and TRBJ1-1, is DSGVTQTPKHLITATGQRVTLRCSPRSGDLSVYWYQQSLDQGLQFLIQYYNGEERAKGNILERFSAQQFPDLHSELNLSSLELGDSALYFCASSVGTQNTEAFFGQGTRLTVV.

V is TRBV19 and J is TRBJ1-3; D possibly corresponds to TRBD1 (6 bases). There are 15 residues in the CDR3. CDR1 is LNHDA and CDR2 is SQIVND in the germline V gene (reference sequence). The germline V and J ends were trimmed by 3 bases and 3 bases, with 12 bases remaining between them. The CDR3 DNA is TGTGCCAGTAGTATTCCAGGGGCGGGTGGAAACACCATATATTTT. Translating gives CASSIPGAGGNTIYF.

The chain recombines TRBV4-3 with TRBJ2-1, with 9 bases lining up with TRBD2. Germline CDR1 is LGHNA and CDR2 is YSLEER. V was clipped by 3 bases and J by 5 bases; unmatched bases: 8. This CDR3 spans 16 amino acids. The CDR3 loop is CASSQLSGSIDNEQFF. CDR3 DNA: TGCGCCAGCAGCCAGCTTAGCGGGAGTATCGACAATGAGCAGTTCTTC.

This clone has a handful of counts. This rearrangement joins TRBV2 to TRBJ2-2; TRBD1 aligns across 8 bases. The ends lost 5 bases at V and 4 bases at J; junction bases unmatched: 6. The V gene's germline CDR1 is SNHLY and CDR2 FYNNEI. CDR3 size: 15 residues. CDR3 residues: CASSRTGTSTGELFF. The DNA for the CDR3 is TGTGCCAGCAGTAGGACAGGGACTTCCACCGGGGAGCTGTTTTTT.

This clone was seen once. The chain has TRBV4-2 and TRBJ1-5; D possibly corresponds to TRBD1 (5 bases). The germline V gene encodes CDR1 LGHNA and CDR2 YNFKEQ. V was clipped by 4 bases and J by 2 bases, with 18 bases between them. The CDR3 length is 17 residues. The CDR3 reads CASSLKLGEMGNQPQHF. CDR3 bases: TGTGCCAGCAGCCTAAAATTAGGGGAAATGGGCAATCAGCCCCAGCATTTT.

CDR3 region: CASSPQAGYGYTF. DNA of the CDR3: TGTGCCAGCTCACCACAAGCGGGTTATGGCTACACCTTC. The chain combines TRBV18 with TRBJ1-2; no clear D. With 1 base removed from V and 5 bases from J, the gap between germline ends came to 8 bases. CDR1 and CDR2 from the germline V gene are KGHSH and LQKENI. The CDR3 contains 13 residues.

This rearrangement joins TRBV30 to TRBJ2-1; TRBD2 agrees at 9 bases. CDR3 length equals 15 residues. Germline V gene data show CDR1 as GTSNPN and CDR2 as SVGIG (reference sequence). The junction had 9 bases not matched to a gene; V was cut back by 5 bases and J by 4 bases. CDR3 in amino acids: CAWGAGTSLYNEQFF. For the CDR3, the DNA is TGTGCCTGGGGAGCCGGGACTAGCTTGTACAATGAGCAGTTCTTC. The full variable domain, in which reference TRBV30 and TRBJ2-1 provide the parts outside the CDR3, is SQTIHQWPATLVQPVGSPLSLECTVEGTSNPNLYWYRQAAGRGLQLLFYSVGIGQISSEVPQNLSASRPQDRQFILSSKKLLLSDSGFYLCAWGAGTSLYNEQFFGPGTRLTVL.

This chain connects TRBV28 to TRBJ2-1; 11 nucleotides match TRBD2. Per the germline V gene, CDR1 is MDHEN and CDR2 is SYDVKM. CDR3 length equals 16 residues. J was trimmed by 7 bases and V by 2 bases; bases with no gene match: 7. CDR3 sequence: CASSLMTSGTRNEQFF. The CDR3 nucleotides read TGTGCCAGCAGTTTAATGACTAGCGGGACCCGAAATGAGCAGTTCTTC.